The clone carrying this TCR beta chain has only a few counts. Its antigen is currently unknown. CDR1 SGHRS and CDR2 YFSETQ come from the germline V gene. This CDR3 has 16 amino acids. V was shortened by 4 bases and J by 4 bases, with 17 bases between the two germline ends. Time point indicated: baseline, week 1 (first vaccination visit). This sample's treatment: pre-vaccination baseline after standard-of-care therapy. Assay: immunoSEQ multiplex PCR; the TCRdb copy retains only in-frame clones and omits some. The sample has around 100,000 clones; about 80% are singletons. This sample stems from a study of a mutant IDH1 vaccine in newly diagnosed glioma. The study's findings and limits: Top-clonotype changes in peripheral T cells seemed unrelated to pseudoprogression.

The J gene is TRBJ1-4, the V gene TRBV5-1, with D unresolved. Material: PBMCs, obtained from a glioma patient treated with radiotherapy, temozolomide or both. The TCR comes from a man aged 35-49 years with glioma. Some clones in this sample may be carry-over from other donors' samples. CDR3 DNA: TGCGCCAGCAGCCCCTCCCCGGCGGATTATAATGAAAAACTGTTTTTT. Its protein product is CASSPSPADYNEKLFF.